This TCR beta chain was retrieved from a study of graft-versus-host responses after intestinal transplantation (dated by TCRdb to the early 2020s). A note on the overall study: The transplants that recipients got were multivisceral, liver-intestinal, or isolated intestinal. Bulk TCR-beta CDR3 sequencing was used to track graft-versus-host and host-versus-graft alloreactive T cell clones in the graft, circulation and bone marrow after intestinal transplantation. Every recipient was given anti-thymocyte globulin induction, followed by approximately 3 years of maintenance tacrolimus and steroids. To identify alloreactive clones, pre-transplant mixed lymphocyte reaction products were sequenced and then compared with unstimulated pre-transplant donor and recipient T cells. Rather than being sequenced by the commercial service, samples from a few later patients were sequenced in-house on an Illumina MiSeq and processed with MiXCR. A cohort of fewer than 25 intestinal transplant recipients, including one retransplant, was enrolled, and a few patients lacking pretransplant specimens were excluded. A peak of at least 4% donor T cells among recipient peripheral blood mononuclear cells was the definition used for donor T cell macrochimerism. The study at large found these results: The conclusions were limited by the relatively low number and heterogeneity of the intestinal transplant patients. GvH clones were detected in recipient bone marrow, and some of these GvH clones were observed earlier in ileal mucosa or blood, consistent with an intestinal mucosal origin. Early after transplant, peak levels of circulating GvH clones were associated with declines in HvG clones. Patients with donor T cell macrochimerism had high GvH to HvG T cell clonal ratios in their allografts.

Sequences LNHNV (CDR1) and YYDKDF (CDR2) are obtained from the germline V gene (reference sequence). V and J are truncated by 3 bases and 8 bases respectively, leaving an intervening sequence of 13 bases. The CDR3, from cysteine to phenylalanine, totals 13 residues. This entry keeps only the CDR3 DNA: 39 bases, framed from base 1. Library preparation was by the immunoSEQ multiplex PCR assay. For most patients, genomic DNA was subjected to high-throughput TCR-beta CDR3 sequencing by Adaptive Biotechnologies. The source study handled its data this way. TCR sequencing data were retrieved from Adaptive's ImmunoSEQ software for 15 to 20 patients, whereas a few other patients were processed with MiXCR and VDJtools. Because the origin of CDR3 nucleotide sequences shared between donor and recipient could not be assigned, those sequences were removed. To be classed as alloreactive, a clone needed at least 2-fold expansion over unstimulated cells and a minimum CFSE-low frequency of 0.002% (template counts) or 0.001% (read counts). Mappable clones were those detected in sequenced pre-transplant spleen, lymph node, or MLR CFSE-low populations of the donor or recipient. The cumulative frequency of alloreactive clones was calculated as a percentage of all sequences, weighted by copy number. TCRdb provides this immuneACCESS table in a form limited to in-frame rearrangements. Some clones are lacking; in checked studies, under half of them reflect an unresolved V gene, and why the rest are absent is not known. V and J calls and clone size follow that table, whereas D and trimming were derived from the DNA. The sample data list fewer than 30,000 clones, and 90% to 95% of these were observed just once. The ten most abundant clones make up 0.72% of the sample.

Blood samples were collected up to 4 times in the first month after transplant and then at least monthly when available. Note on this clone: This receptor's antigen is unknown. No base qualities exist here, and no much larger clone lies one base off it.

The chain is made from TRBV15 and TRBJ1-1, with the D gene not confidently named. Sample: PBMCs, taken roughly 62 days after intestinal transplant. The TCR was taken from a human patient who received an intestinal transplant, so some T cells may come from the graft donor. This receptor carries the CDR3 CATSSGTEREAFF. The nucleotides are TGTGCCACCAGCAGCGGTACAGAGAGAGAAGCTTTCTTT.